One sample yielded the 30 T cell receptor beta chains listed below, sequenced in a study of shared clonotypes between healthy human individuals. Libraries were prepared by immunoSEQ multiplex PCR; TCRdb keeps only in-frame clonotypes and omits some of them. The sample lists roughly 650,000 clones, around 97% occurring once. Source material: naive CD4+ T cells sorted from blood. The subset was: CD45RA+ positively selected. Receptor source: a woman younger than 45 in good health.

The chain joins TRBV28 to TRBJ1-1, with D possibly matching TRBD1 (5 bases). The V gene's germline CDR1 is MDHEN and CDR2 SYDVKM. V lost 1 base and J lost 0, with 18 bases in between. The CDR3 contains 18 residues. CDR3 amino acids: CASSLLQVRGDLNTEAFF. The CDR3 DNA follows: TGTGCCAGCAGTTTATTACAGGTGAGGGGAGACCTGAACACTGAAGCTTTCTTT.

The sample holds a few counts of this clone. The chain's CDR3 is CASSEYPARGGYTF. In nucleotides, the CDR3 is TGTGCCAGCAGTGAATATCCTGCACGCGGTGGCTACACCTTC. This chain connects TRBV25-1 to TRBJ1-2; D gene unclear. Germline CDR1 and CDR2: MGHDK and SYGVNS. This CDR3 has 14 residues. The V end lost 0 bases, the J end lost 7 bases, and 12 bases lay between the germline ends.

V gene TRBV5-6 combines with J gene TRBJ1-3; unclear D gene. The germline V gene encodes CDR1 SGHDT and CDR2 YYEEEE. The germline V and J ends were trimmed by 0 bases and 2 bases, with 9 bases remaining between them. This CDR3 has 15 residues. The CDR3: CASSLGSVTGNTIYF. CDR3 DNA sequence: TGTGCCAGCAGCTTGGGCTCCGTAACTGGAAACACCATATATTTT.

The CDR3 is CASSLLPDGYGYTF. The CDR3 DNA is TGTGCCAGCAGTTTGTTACCCGACGGCTATGGCTACACCTTC. The chain joins TRBV28 to TRBJ1-2; D is ambiguous. The germline CDR1 and CDR2 sequences are MDHEN and SYDVKM. The CDR3 totals 14 residues. V lost 3 bases and J lost 4, with 12 bases in between.

This clone was seen once. The chain recombines TRBV19 with TRBJ1-2; possibly TRBD1 for D (6 bases). CDR3 size: 15 residues. V lost 5 bases to trimming and J lost 3 bases, with 16 bases between them. Germline CDR1 LNHDA, CDR2 SQIVND (reference sequence). CDR3 in amino acids: CASSASGVGDYGYTF. The CDR3 DNA sequence: TGTGCCAGTAGTGCTTCAGGGGTAGGGGACTATGGCTACACCTTC.

J is TRBJ2-3 and V is TRBV11-2, with D possibly being TRBD1 or TRBD2 (6 bases each). Trimming shortened V by 5 bases and J by 4 bases, and 16 bases separated the two germline ends. Germline CDR1 reads SGHAT; CDR2 reads FQNNGV. The CDR3 covers 15 residues. The CDR3 loop is CASSLGGGGADTQYF. The CDR3 coding sequence is TGTGCCAGCAGCCTCGGTGGGGGCGGGGCAGATACGCAGTATTTT. The full variable domain, in which reference TRBV11-2 and TRBJ2-3 provide the parts outside the CDR3, is EAGVAQSPRYKIIEKRQSVAFWCNPISGHATLYWYQQILGQGPKLLIQFQNNGVVDDSQLPKDRFSAERLKGVDSTLKIQPAKLEDSAVYLCASSLGGGGADTQYFGPGTRLTVL.

The chain is built from TRBV5-1 and TRBJ2-5, with 9 bases aligning to TRBD1. This CDR3 has 15 amino acids. V shed 4 bases and J 5 bases; nucleotides not matched to a gene: 9. CDR1 and CDR2 (germline): SGHRS, YFSETQ. The CDR3 region has the DNA TGCGCCAGCAGCACAACAGGGGGCTGGGGCGAGACCCAGTACTTC. The encoded protein is CASSTTGGWGETQYF. Combining the CDR3 with reference TRBV5-1 and TRBJ2-5 gives the whole variable domain KAGVTQTPRYLIKTRGQQVTLSCSPISGHRSVSWYQQTPGQGLQFLFEYFSETQRNKGNFPGRFSGRQFSNSRSEMNVSTLELGDSALYLCASSTTGGWGETQYFGPGTRLLVL.

In its sample, this clone was seen once. This chain connects TRBV28 to TRBJ1-1; 7 bases match TRBD1. The junction had 10 bases not matched to a gene; V was cut back by 4 bases and J by 5 bases. This CDR3 has 15 residues. Germline loops: CDR1 MDHEN, CDR2 SYDVKM. CDR3 DNA sequence: TGTGCCAGCAGTTCGCCCTCAGGGGGTGGGACTGAAGCTTTCTTT. It codes for CASSSPSGGGTEAFF.

V gene TRBV5-4 combines with J gene TRBJ2-3, with 12 bases aligning to TRBD2. Trimming removed 4 bases from V and 0 bases from J; junction bases left unmatched: 6. Germline V gene sequence: CDR1 SGHNT, CDR2 YYREEE (reference sequence). The CDR3 consists of 17 residues. The CDR3 loop reads CASSPRLAGVSTDTQYF. The DNA for the CDR3 is TGTGCCAGCAGCCCCCGACTAGCGGGAGTGAGCACAGATACGCAGTATTTT. The whole variable domain, filled in from reference TRBV5-4 and TRBJ2-3, reads ETGVTQSPTHLIKTRGQQVTLRCSSQSGHNTVSWYQQALGQGPQFIFQYYREEENGRGNFPPRFSGLQFPNYSSELNVNALELDDSALYLCASSPRLAGVSTDTQYFGPGTRLTVL.

V gene TRBV28 combines with J gene TRBJ1-2; D not certain. The CDR3 extends over 12 amino acids. V gave up 10 bases and J gave up 8 bases, with 17 bases separating them. Looked up from germline, CDR1 is MDHEN and CDR2 is SYDVKM. CDR3 in amino acids: CATTRADPGYTF. CDR3 DNA: TGTGCCACCACTCGGGCAGACCCCGGCTACACCTTC.

This clone has just one count. The V gene is TRBV19, the J gene TRBJ2-7; D uncertain. Germline V CDR1 and CDR2: LNHDA, SQIVND (reference sequence). V was clipped by 3 bases and J by 2 bases, with 14 bases between them. There are 15 residues in the CDR3. Here the CDR3 DNA reads TGTGCCAGTAGTATGGTGGTGACTGGCGCCTACGAGCAGTACTTC. It codes for CASSMVVTGAYEQYF.

The chain has TRBV10-2 and TRBJ2-7; D might be TRBD1 (5 bases). The germline V and J ends were trimmed by 4 bases and 2 bases, with 12 bases remaining between them. The CDR3 runs 14 residues. The V gene's germline CDR1 is WSHSY and CDR2 SAAADI. This chain's CDR3 is CASSATQVTYEQYF. In DNA, the CDR3 is TGCGCCAGCAGTGCTACACAGGTTACCTACGAGCAGTACTTC.

The chain's CDR3 is CASSLTQYF. CDR3 DNA sequence: TGTGCCAGTAGTTTGACCCAGTACTTC. The V call is TRBV19, the J call TRBJ2-5; D gene uncertain. The CDR3 is 9 residues long. Germline V gene data show CDR1 as LNHDA and CDR2 as SQIVND (reference sequence). Deletions cut 5 bases from V and 7 bases from J, with 2 bases between.

The chain recombines TRBV30 with TRBJ1-1; D unclear. The V gene's germline CDR1 is GTSNPN and CDR2 SVGIG (reference sequence). This CDR3 region has 11 residues. Deletions cut 5 bases from V and 0 bases from J, with 4 bases between. CDR3 nucleotide sequence: TGTGCCTGGTCCATGAACACTGAAGCTTTCTTT. Translated, it gives CAWSMNTEAFF.

J is TRBJ2-7 and V is TRBV7-9, with TRBD1 matching over 7 bases. Germline V gene sequence: CDR1 SEHNR, CDR2 FQNEAQ (reference sequence). The CDR3 length is 13 residues. After removal of 5 bases from V and 5 bases from J, the junction contained 6 bases not matched to a gene. The CDR3 bases are TGTGCCAGCAGCCAGAAAGGGGGCAACGAGCAGTACTTC. Amino acid sequence: CASSQKGGNEQYF. The complete variable domain, with remaining parts taken from reference TRBV7-9 and TRBJ2-7, reads DTGVSQNPRHKITKRGQNVTFRCDPISEHNRLYWYRQTLGQGPEFLTYFQNEAQLEKSRLLSDRFSAERPKGSFSTLEIQRTEQGDSAMYLCASSQKGGNEQYFGPGTRLTVT.

The chain links TRBV25-1 to TRBJ2-3; perhaps TRBD1 as D (5 bases). From germline, CDR1 is MGHDK and CDR2 SYGVNS. This CDR3 spans 15 amino acids. V lost 4 bases and J 0 bases, leaving 11 bases between the germline ends. CDR3: CASSGRRQSTDTQYF. CDR3 bases: TGTGCCAGCAGTGGTCGTCGACAGAGCACAGATACGCAGTATTTT.

This clone showed up just once. The chain carries TRBV21-1 and TRBJ2-2; the D segment call TRBD2 is taken from the table without a DNA check. TRBV21-1 is a listed pseudogene. The CDR3 extends over 16 amino acids. CDR3 nucleotide sequence: TGTGCCAGCAGCGCCTGGACTAGCGGGAACACCGGGGAGCTGTTTTTT. Protein: CASSAWTSGNTGELFF.

V gene TRBV29-1 combines with J gene TRBJ2-1; D call uncertain. V dropped 2 bases and J dropped 0 bases, with 17 bases sitting between them. Germline V gene lookup returns CDR1 SQVTM and CDR2 ANQGSEA. The length of the CDR3 is 17 residues. CDR3 sequence (DNA): TGCAGCGTTGAAATAGGCAGCGCGTCCTTCTCCTACAATGAGCAGTTCTTC. Protein sequence: CSVEIGSASFSYNEQFF.

This clone was recorded only once. The chain couples TRBV9 to TRBJ2-5; D call uncertain. Judging by the DNA end, TRBJ2-7 fits better; the J call may be wrong. There are 14 residues in the CDR3. Germline CDR1 and CDR2: SGDLS and YYNGEE. The CDR3, as DNA: TGTGCCAGCAGCGTAGATGGACGGATATACGAGCAGTACTTC. Protein sequence: CASSVDGRIYEQYF.

The chain links TRBV15 to TRBJ1-5, with 7 bases lining up with TRBD1. Germline CDR1 is LNHNV and CDR2 is YYDKDF (reference sequence). This CDR3 spans 19 amino acids. J lost 0 bases, V lost 1 base, and 12 bases had no gene match. The CDR3 spells CATSRVNIKGQYSNQPQHF. CDR3 nucleotides: TGTGCCACCAGCAGAGTCAATATCAAGGGACAGTATAGCAATCAGCCCCAGCATTTT.

This chain connects TRBV15 to TRBJ2-1; 8 nucleotides match TRBD2. The V and J ends lost 1 base and 8 bases, in that order; junction bases with no gene match: 16. CDR1 is LNHNV, CDR2 YYDKDF, per germline (reference sequence). This CDR3 comprises 18 residues. The CDR3 protein is CATSRALLTSERKDEQFF. The CDR3 DNA follows: TGTGCCACCAGCAGAGCCCTTCTGACTAGCGAGAGAAAGGATGAGCAGTTCTTC.

Only one count was recorded for this clone. The chain couples TRBV19 to TRBJ2-6, with 14 bases that match TRBD2. Germline loops: CDR1 LNHDA, CDR2 SQIVND (reference sequence). This CDR3 has 18 residues. The V segment lost 7 bases and the J segment 0 bases; nucleotides outside the gene matches: 5. CDR3 sequence reads: CASIGTSGSGSGANVLTF. CDR3 bases: TGTGCCAGTATAGGGACTAGCGGGAGCGGCTCTGGGGCCAACGTCCTGACTTTC.

J is TRBJ1-2 and V is TRBV5-4, with unresolved D. Germline CDR1 SGHNT, CDR2 YYREEE (reference sequence). V lost 6 bases, J lost 8 bases, and 17 bases lay in between. CDR3 size: 13 residues. The CDR3 loop reads CASTTEGWTGYTF. CDR3 in DNA: TGTGCCAGCACCACAGAGGGCTGGACGGGCTACACCTTC.

The chain carries TRBV6-1 and TRBJ2-3; TRBD1 or TRBD2 may be the D gene (6 bases each). Germline V gives CDR1 MNHNS, CDR2 SASEGT. This CDR3 comprises 15 residues. V was clipped by 3 bases and J by 1 base, with 11 bases between them. The CDR3, as DNA: TGTGCCAGCAGTGATCAGAGGGGGGGCACAGATACGCAGTATTTT. It translates to CASSDQRGGTDTQYF.

V usage is TRBV27 and J usage is TRBJ2-2; 8 bases agree with TRBD2. J gave up 3 bases and V 6 bases, and 9 bases lay outside the gene matches. Germline CDR1 reads MNHEY; CDR2 reads SMNVEV (reference sequence). The CDR3 is 16 residues long. The CDR3: CASRERAGVYTGELFF. CDR3 DNA: TGTGCCAGCAGGGAACGAGCGGGAGTTTACACCGGGGAGCTGTTTTTT.

The rearrangement uses TRBV19 and TRBJ2-1; TRBD2 agrees at 7 bases. This CDR3 region has 14 residues. From germline, CDR1 is LNHDA and CDR2 SQIVND (reference sequence). With V trimmed by 5 bases and J by 7 bases, 8 bases remained unmatched. CDR3 sequence reads: CASSLAAPRNEQFF. CDR3 in DNA: TGTGCCAGTAGTCTAGCGGCCCCTAGGAATGAGCAGTTCTTC.

The chain links TRBV7-3 to TRBJ2-1; 9 nucleotides agree with TRBD1. The germline V gene encodes CDR1 SGHTA and CDR2 FQGTGA. This CDR3 comprises 13 residues. V was clipped by 4 bases and J by 8 bases; unmatched bases: 3. CDR3 residues: CASSSDRGDEQFF. In nucleotides, the CDR3 is TGTGCCAGCAGCTCAGACAGGGGGGATGAGCAGTTCTTC. Together with reference TRBV7-3 and TRBJ2-1, the CDR3 gives the full variable domain: GAGVSQTPSNKVTEKGKYVELRCDPISGHTALYWYRQSLGQGPEFLIYFQGTGAADDSGLPNDRFFAVRPEGSVSTLKIQRTERGDSAVYLCASSSDRGDEQFFGPGTRLTVL.

The chain joins TRBV27 to TRBJ2-1; D is ambiguous. Germline loops: CDR1 MNHEY, CDR2 SMNVEV (reference sequence). The CDR3 covers 16 residues. V lost 8 bases and J 0 bases, leaving 17 bases between the germline ends. The CDR3 DNA reads as TGTGCCAGCGCTCGGTTCGCCGGAAACTCCTACAATGAGCAGTTCTTC. This encodes CASARFAGNSYNEQFF.

The chain couples TRBV2 to TRBJ1-2, with a tentative D call TRBD1 (6 bases). The CDR3 totals 13 residues. With 4 bases removed from V and 4 bases from J, the gap between germline ends came to 10 bases. CDR1 and CDR2 from the germline V gene are SNHLY and FYNNEI. DNA of the CDR3: TGTGCCAGCAGTGTCGACAGGAGCTATGGCTACACCTTC. As protein: CASSVDRSYGYTF.

The chain links TRBV18 to TRBJ1-1; perhaps TRBD1 as D (5 bases). The germline gives CDR1 KGHSH, CDR2 LQKENI. Trimming pared 3 bases from V and 1 base from J, leaving 12 bases between. This CDR3 has 15 residues. The CDR3 DNA is TGTGCCAGCTCACCCCAACTGGGACGGAACACTGAAGCTTTCTTT. This gives the protein CASSPQLGRNTEAFF.